Listed below are T cell receptor beta chains from one sample, sequenced in a study of blood T cells in healthy people across ages. TCRdb redid the calling of the 5' RACE reads with MiXCR, one entry per CDR3 protein. This table has some 1 million distinct CDR3 sequences, 45% appearing once. Input material: blood. The receptor set was obtained from a woman aged 55-70 years in good health. The CDR3 runs from the conserved cysteine through the conserved F or W. The order of the fields is clone size, V gene, J gene, D gene, CDR3 DNA, CDR3 protein. D genes are given only for firm matches. Expanded clones get a size class; other rows say once, few or many, or leave the size out.

>NA|TRBV6-2/TRBV6-3|TRBJ2-7|NA
TGTGCCAGCAGTTACCTAGTTTCCTACGAGCAGTACTTC
CASSYLVSYEQYF
>NA|TRBV11-2|TRBJ1-1|NA
TGTGCCAGCAGCTTAGTCCAGGAAGGATCGGGAGCTTTCTTT
CASSLVQEGSGAFF
>few|TRBV20-1|TRBJ2-3|TRBD1
TGCAGTGCTAGAATCGGGGACAGGGACACAGATACGCAGTATTTT
CSARIGDRDTDTQYF
>NA|TRBV28|TRBJ2-7|TRBD2
TGTGCCAGCAGGACTTTGACTAGCGGACACTACGAGCAGTACTTC
CASRTLTSGHYEQYF
>few|TRBV6-1|TRBJ2-4|NA
TGTGCCAGCAGACAGGGTTTGGCGACCAAAAACATTCAGTACTTC
CASRQGLATKNIQYF
>NA|TRBV28|TRBJ2-1|TRBD2
TGTGCCAGCAGTTTAGGACTAGCGGCTGGGCACAATGAGCAGTTCTTC
CASSLGLAAGHNEQFF
>few|TRBV6-5|TRBJ2-5|NA
TGTGCCAGCACCTACGGGCAGGGGAGAGAGACCCAGTACTTC
CASTYGQGRETQYF
>NA|TRBV2|TRBJ2-1|TRBD1
TGTGCCAGCGGAGAACAGGGGGCCTACAATGAGCAGTTCTTC
CASGEQGAYNEQFF
>once|TRBV7-9|TRBJ2-7|TRBD2
TGTGCCAGCAGCACCCCTCCACGGGAGGGGCGTGTGAGGAGCTCCTACGAGCAGTACTTC
CASSTPPREGRVRSSYEQYF
>NA|TRBV27|TRBJ2-5|TRBD2
TGTGCCAGCAGGGCGGGAGGGTTTATGAATGAGCAGTACTTC
CASRAGGFMNEQYF
>few|TRBV6-5|TRBJ2-7|TRBD2
TGTGCCAGCAGATCCGGACTAGCGGGATCGGGCGAGCAGTACTTC
CASRSGLAGSGEQYF
>many|TRBV12-3/TRBV12-4|TRBJ2-7|NA
TGTGCCAGCAGTTTAGCGCAGGGCCACGAGCAGTACTTC
CASSLAQGHEQYF
>NA|TRBV9|TRBJ2-5|NA
TGTGTCAGCAGCGCATCGAACAGGGGACTTTGGAATGAGCAGTACTTC
CVSSASNRGLWNEQYF
>NA|TRBV29-1|TRBJ2-7|NA
TGCAGCGGCTTCCTGGCGGGCTACGAGCAGTACTTC
CSGFLAGYEQYF
>NA|TRBV6-5|TRBJ2-1|NA
TGTGCCAGCAGTTACACCTCAGCGGCTGAGCAGTTCTTC
CASSYTSAAEQFF
>few|TRBV18|TRBJ2-7|NA
TGTGCCAGCTCACCCCGGCAGAACTACGAGCAGTACTTC
CASSPRQNYEQYF
>NA|TRBV25-1|TRBJ2-2|TRBD1
TGTGCCAGCAGAGCCGGGACAGACACCGGGGAGCTGTTTTTT
CASRAGTDTGELFF
>NA|TRBV12-3/TRBV12-4|TRBJ1-2|NA
TGTGCCAGCAGTTTTGGGGAGGCGGACTATGGCTACACCTTC
CASSFGEADYGYTF
>few|TRBV21-1|TRBJ1-2|NA
TGTGCCAGCAGCAAAGCTCGGAGCGACAACTATGGCTACACCTTC
CASSKARSDNYGYTF
>NA|TRBV15|TRBJ2-7|NA
TGTGCCACCAGCGGGGGGGCCCTCTACGAGCAGTACTTC
CATSGGALYEQYF
>many|TRBV29-1|TRBJ2-4|TRBD2
TGCAGCGTTGCCCTAGCGGGTGGGAAAAACATTCAGTACTTC
CSVALAGGKNIQYF
>NA|TRBV5-6|TRBJ2-1|TRBD1
TGTGCCAGCATCGGGACAGGGGGACCTAACAATGAGCAGTTCTTC
CASIGTGGPNNEQFF
>NA|TRBV4-1|TRBJ2-7|TRBD1
TGCGCCAGCAGCCTCCGACAGGGGGCTTCCACCGTCTACGAGCAGTACTTC
CASSLRQGASTVYEQYF
>NA|TRBV9|TRBJ2-1|NA
TGTGCCAGCAGCGTAGGGCCCAAAGGGGAGACCCAGTTCTTC
CASSVGPKGETQFF
>few|TRBV20-1|TRBJ2-3|TRBD2
TGCAGTGCTAGAGATACTAGCGGTCGCACAGATACGCAGTATTTT
CSARDTSGRTDTQYF
>NA|TRBV6-1|TRBJ2-3|NA
TGTGCCAGCAGCCATTCACAGGGGGGGACTAGCACAGATACGCAGTATTTT
CASSHSQGGTSTDTQYF
>NA|TRBV4-1|TRBJ2-1|TRBD2
TGCGCCAGCAGCCAAGCTGGTAGCGGGAGCTACGAGCAGTTCTTC
CASSQAGSGSYEQFF
>few|TRBV29-1|TRBJ2-3|NA
TGCAGCGTTGAAGGGCGGTTTACAGATACGCAGTATTTT
CSVEGRFTDTQYF
>NA|TRBV2|TRBJ2-5|NA
TGTGCCAGCATCGCAAGAGAGACCCAGTACTTC
CASIARETQYF
>NA|TRBV7-2|TRBJ2-5|TRBD1
TGTGCCAGCAGCGCCCAGGGGGTTCAGATTAACAATGAGCAGTACTTC
CASSAQGVQINNEQYF
>few|TRBV5-1|TRBJ2-7|NA
TGCGCCAGCAGCTTTGGTAGCGTTGCCTACGAGCAGTACTTC
CASSFGSVAYEQYF
>NA|TRBV4-1|TRBJ1-2|NA
TGCGCCAGCAGCCTCGACAGTGAGTTCTATGGCTACACCTTC
CASSLDSEFYGYTF
>NA|TRBV30|TRBJ2-1|TRBD2
TGTGCCTGGAGTCGGACTAGCGGTCCGGTGAATGAGCAGTTCTTC
CAWSRTSGPVNEQFF
>NA|TRBV29-1|TRBJ2-1|TRBD1
TGCAGCGCTGAAGAGGGACAGGGCCTCTACAATGAGCAGTTCTTC
CSAEEGQGLYNEQFF
>few|TRBV6-6|TRBJ2-7|NA
TGTGCCAGCACTTTGGGGTACTCCTACGAGCAGTACTTC
CASTLGYSYEQYF
>NA|TRBV4-2|TRBJ1-1|NA
TGTGCCAGCAGCCAAGATTCCGACGCCCAGAACACTGAAGCTTTCTTT
CASSQDSDAQNTEAFF
>many|TRBV20-1|TRBJ2-1|NA
TGCAGTGCCATGTATCGACGGGGCCTCTACAATGAGCAGTTCTTC
CSAMYRRGLYNEQFF
>few|TRBV7-6|TRBJ2-1|NA
TGTGCCAGCAGCTTCGAACTGTGGGACACAGCCTACAATGAGCAGTTCTTC
CASSFELWDTAYNEQFF
>once|TRBV3-1|TRBJ2-7|NA
TGTGCCAGCAGCCAAGAGCGCGGGTACGGGAGTAACTACGAGCAGTACTTC
CASSQERGYGSNYEQYF
>NA|TRBV14|TRBJ2-1|NA
TGTGCCAGCAGCCAACACAGGAGAGTCGCAAATGAGCAGTTCTTC
CASSQHRRVANEQFF
>NA|TRBV28|TRBJ2-3|TRBD2
TGTGCCAACAGTTTAAATTTGCGGGAGAGCTACCCCACAGATACGCAGTATTTT
CANSLNLRESYPTDTQYF
>few|TRBV12-5|TRBJ2-1|TRBD2
TGTGCTAGTGGCCTAGCGGGAGGGTACTACAATGAGCAGTTCTTC
CASGLAGGYYNEQFF
>NA|TRBV12-3/TRBV12-4|TRBJ2-7|NA
TGTGCCAGCAGTTTTGGGGACATACCCTACGAGCAGTACTTC
CASSFGDIPYEQYF
>NA|TRBV30|TRBJ2-1|NA
TGTGCCTGGAGTTCAGGAATGGTCGATGAGCAGTTCTTC
CAWSSGMVDEQFF
>NA|TRBV10-3|TRBJ2-3|NA
TGTGCCATCAGTGGAAACAGGGACACAGATACGCAGTATTTT
CAISGNRDTDTQYF
>few|TRBV28|TRBJ2-7|TRBD1
TGTGCCAGCAGTACCCGACAGGGAGTCTACGAGCAGTACTTC
CASSTRQGVYEQYF
>NA|TRBV3-1|TRBJ2-1|NA
TGTGCCAGCAGTCAAAGTACTGAGCAGTTCTTC
CASSQSTEQFF
>few|TRBV2|TRBJ2-5|NA
TGTGCCAGCAGACGCTGGAGGGTTGAAGAGACCCAGTACTTC
CASRRWRVEETQYF
>NA|TRBV11-2|TRBJ2-1|TRBD2
TGTGCCAGCAGCTTAGTCCCTAGCGGGAGAATCGACAATGAGCAGTTCTTC
CASSLVPSGRIDNEQFF
>NA|TRBV6-5|TRBJ1-1|NA
TGTGCCAGCAGTCAAGACAGTACCATTGAAGCTTTCTTT
CASSQDSTIEAFF
>NA|TRBV27|TRBJ2-4|TRBD1
TGTGCCAGCAGTTTAAGTTTTCGGACAGGAGGAAGAAACATTCAGTACTTC
CASSLSFRTGGRNIQYF
>NA|TRBV11-2|TRBJ2-1|TRBD2
TGTGCCAGCAGCAAACTAGCGTCGGGAGGAACCTACAATGAGCAGTTCTTC
CASSKLASGGTYNEQFF
>NA|TRBV10-3|TRBJ1-4|NA
TGTGCCATCAGTGAACCCGGGGTGGGGGAAAAACTGTTTTTT
CAISEPGVGEKLFF